The T cell receptor beta chain under discussion was sequenced for a study of T-cell memory formation after mild COVID-19. General study points: The CD4+ clones that contracted clustered mainly within CM and EM, and the CD8+ clones concentrated in EMRA.

Looked up from germline, CDR1 is LGHDT and CDR2 is YNNKEL (reference sequence). The CDR3 length is 14 residues. TCRdb re-called the 5' RACE reads with MiXCR, one entry per CDR3 protein. The sample carries approximately 400,000 distinct CDR3 sequences, 20% to 25% recorded once. Remarks on this clonotype: Its antigen is currently unknown.

The receptor comes from an adult woman who had mild COVID-19 (a few samples of this study predate the infection). Cell type and time point are not known. The sample was PBMCs or a T cell subset sorted from them (not recorded which). The rearrangement joins TRBV3-1 to TRBJ2-1, with TRBD2 as a possible D gene (6 bases). The J call may be in error: the DNA end matches TRBJ2-7 better. As DNA, the CDR3 is TGTGCCAGCAGCCATTCCAGTGGAGGGAATGAGCAGTACTTC. Its translation is CASSHSSGGNEQYF.